This entry lists 15 T cell receptor beta chains sequenced from one sample in a study of human T cells and chemical hapten exposure. TCRdb fed the RACE reads into MiXCR, producing one record per CDR3 protein. Among approximately 350,000 distinct CDR3 sequences listed, roughly 6.9% were seen once. The time point here: patch test 1, 2 weeks after DPC sensitization. The treatment denotes: therapeutic diphenylcyclopropenone sensitization with weekly scalp DPC. This sample comprised whole blood, obtained in connection with sensitization to the hapten diphenylcyclopropenone (DPC). These receptors originate from a young woman with alopecia areata. Some clones in this sample may be carry-over from other donors' samples.

The rearrangement links TRBV19 to TRBJ2-7; maybe TRBD1 (6 bases). CDR3 length equals 14 residues. Deletions cut 5 bases from V and 5 bases from J, with 16 bases between. The germline CDR1 and CDR2 sequences are LNHDA and SQIVND (reference sequence). Here the CDR3 reads CASSSWQGYDEQYF. The CDR3 DNA is TGTGCCAGTAGTTCGTGGCAGGGGTACGACGAGCAGTACTTC.

This rearrangement joins TRBV27 to TRBJ1-1; D unresolved. CDR1 is MNHEY, CDR2 SMNVEV, per germline (reference sequence). The CDR3 loop spans 15 amino acids. Trimming shortened V by 6 bases and J by 4 bases, and 18 bases separated the two germline ends. For the CDR3, the DNA is TGTGCCAGCAGCCCCCTCTTGGGCGCGGGCACTGAAGCTTTCTTT. Its translation: CASSPLLGAGTEAFF.

This clonotype was observed a handful of times. V usage is TRBV9 and J usage is TRBJ2-3; tentative D call: TRBD2 (5 bases). V was cut by 2 bases and J by 3 bases, with 13 bases left in between. Germline CDR1 and CDR2: SGDLS and YYNGEE. This CDR3 has 15 residues. DNA for the CDR3: TGTGCCAGCAGCGTCAGAGGGATTGGTACAGATACGCAGTATTTT. This sequence encodes CASSVRGIGTDTQYF.

This clonotype was counted ten times or more. V is TRBV29-1 and J is TRBJ2-2, with a possible D match to TRBD1 (5 bases). The germline V gene has CDR1 SQVTM and CDR2 ANQGSEA. This CDR3 region has 16 residues. Trimming took off 1 base at V and 2 bases at J, with 14 bases between the two ends. CDR3 in DNA: TGCAGCGTTGAAGGTCGTGGGCAGGGAAACACCGGGGAGCTGTTTTTT. This gives the protein CSVEGRGQGNTGELFF.

This clonotype has just a few counts. This rearrangement joins TRBV10-3 to TRBJ2-7, with 8 bases fitting TRBD1. The CDR3 sequence is 14 residues long. Germline CDR1 is ENHRY and CDR2 is SYGVKD. Unmatched junction bases numbered 4, after V lost 6 bases and J lost 0 bases. The CDR3, as DNA: TGTGCCATCAGGGAGGGACAGGCCTCCTACGAGCAGTACTTC. The encoded protein is CAIREGQASYEQYF.

This clonotype occurred many times. The rearrangement uses TRBV18 and TRBJ2-7, with 8 bases that match TRBD1. Germline-derived CDR1 and CDR2 are KGHSH and LQKENI. The CDR3 has 13 amino acids. V gave up 2 bases and J gave up 9 bases; unmatched junction bases: 6. CDR3 DNA: TGTGCCAGCTCACCAGCGACAGGGGCTCGGCAGTACTTC. Translation gives CASSPATGARQYF.

The CDR3 DNA is TGTGCCAGCAGTCCGGGCAGTGGGAGTTCACCCCTCCACTTT. This sequence encodes CASSPGSGSSPLHF. J is TRBJ1-6 and V is TRBV27; no firm D call. CDR1 MNHEY and CDR2 SMNVEV come from the germline V gene (reference sequence). This CDR3 comprises 14 residues. Between the trimmed V and J ends, which lost 5 bases and 9 bases, there was a span of 14 bases.

The table lists this clonotype with many counts. The chain uses TRBV2 and TRBJ2-2, with 9 bases fitting TRBD1. Germline trimming cut 1 base from V and 8 bases from J; bases unmatched to any gene: 5. This CDR3 region has 15 residues. Germline values: CDR1 SNHLY, CDR2 FYNNEI. The CDR3 loop reads CASSEGNRGLGELFF. In DNA, the CDR3 is TGTGCCAGCAGTGAAGGGAACAGGGGGCTTGGGGAGCTGTTTTTT. Supplemented by reference TRBV2 and TRBJ2-2, the full variable domain reads EPEVTQTPSHQVTQMGQEVILRCVPISNHLYFYWYRQILGQKVEFLVSFYNNEISEKSEIFDDQFSVERPDGSNFTLKIRSTKLEDSAMYFCASSEGNRGLGELFFGEGSRLTVL.

This clonotype has only a few counts. The V gene is TRBV29-1, the J gene TRBJ2-1, with a possible D match to TRBD2 (6 bases). V was trimmed by 7 bases and J by 5 bases, leaving 15 bases between them. The CDR3 sequence is 13 residues long. The germline V gene has CDR1 SQVTM and CDR2 ANQGSEA. The CDR3 spells CSAPKSGDNEQFF. In DNA, the CDR3 is TGCAGCGCACCTAAGTCGGGGGACAATGAGCAGTTCTTC.

This clonotype was found a few times. CDR3 in DNA: TGCAGTGCTTCAACGGAGACCCAGTACTTC. This encodes CSASTETQYF. V usage is TRBV20-1 and J usage is TRBJ2-5; no firm D call. Per germline, CDR1 DFQATT and CDR2 SNEGSKA (reference sequence). This CDR3 has 10 residues. V was shortened by 5 bases and J by 5 bases, with 6 bases between the two germline ends.

This clonotype has just a few counts. This chain connects TRBV7-9 to TRBJ1-1; a weak D match, TRBD1 (5 bases). The germline V and J ends were trimmed by 5 bases and 0 bases, with 13 bases remaining between them. Germline values: CDR1 SEHNR, CDR2 FQNEAQ (reference sequence). The CDR3 consists of 15 residues. CDR3: CASSRDGQVNTEAFF. CDR3 DNA sequence: TGTGCCAGCAGCCGCGATGGACAAGTGAACACTGAAGCTTTCTTT. Using reference TRBV7-9 and TRBJ1-1 for the parts outside the CDR3, the full variable domain is DTGVSQNPRHKITKRGQNVTFRCDPISEHNRLYWYRQTLGQGPEFLTYFQNEAQLEKSRLLSDRFSAERPKGSFSTLEIQRTEQGDSAMYLCASSRDGQVNTEAFFGQGTRLTVV.

Ten or more counts support this clonotype. The chain has TRBV27 and TRBJ2-3; D unresolved. CDR1 is MNHEY, CDR2 SMNVEV, per germline (reference sequence). CDR3 length equals 14 residues. V was shortened by 2 bases and J by 2 bases, with 8 bases between the two germline ends. CDR3 in DNA: TGTGCCAGCAGTTTAGGGCAGTTCACAGATACGCAGTATTTT. Translated: CASSLGQFTDTQYF.

This clonotype showed up just once. The V gene is TRBV4-3, the J gene TRBJ2-7; D remains unclear. V shed 1 base and J shed 2 bases, with 12 bases lying between them. The CDR3 sequence is 15 residues long. CDR1 is LGHNA and CDR2 is YSLEER in the germline V gene. CDR3 in amino acids: CASSQVSGPAYEQYF. CDR3 nucleotide sequence: TGCGCCAGCAGCCAAGTTAGTGGGCCGGCCTACGAGCAGTACTTC.

This clonotype has just a few counts. The chain uses TRBV2 and TRBJ2-2; TRBD1 might be the D (7 bases). V lost 7 bases and J lost 2, with 14 bases in between. CDR1 and CDR2 from the germline V gene are SNHLY and FYNNEI. The CDR3 extends over 15 amino acids. The CDR3 region is CASTAQGGNTGELFF. In DNA, the CDR3 is TGTGCCAGCACGGCCCAGGGGGGAAACACCGGGGAGCTGTTTTTT.

In its sample, this clonotype is medium-sized. The V and J genes are TRBV4-3 and TRBJ2-1; possible D gene TRBD2, 6 bases. This CDR3 is built from 16 residues. From germline, CDR1 is LGHNA and CDR2 YSLEER. The V end was cut by 0 bases, the J end by 0 bases, with 9 bases between. This CDR3 reads CASSQDSGSSYNEQFF. The CDR3, as DNA: TGCGCCAGCAGCCAAGATTCCGGGAGCTCCTACAATGAGCAGTTCTTC.